Listed here are 4 T cell receptor beta chains from one sample, sequenced in a study of PD-L1 blockade in urothelial cancer (dated by TCRdb to between 2016 and 2019). Library preparation employed the immunoSEQ multiplex PCR assay. As stored in TCRdb, this immuneACCESS dataset retains in-frame rearrangements with V and J assigned. A fraction of the clones does not appear; measured against another copy, unresolved V genes explain less than half of the discrepancy, and the remainder lacks a known reason. For this sample the table gives fewer than 40,000 clones, of which around 90% were detected only once. The top ten clonotypes cover around 7.7% of the sample. The material sequenced was PBMCs, taken around atezolizumab (anti-PD-L1) treatment. The origin of the receptors is a man between 65 and 85 years old with urothelial cancer.

The chain has TRBV29-1 and TRBJ1-3; D perhaps matches TRBD1 (5 bases). Germline values: CDR1 SQVTM, CDR2 ANQGSEA. CDR3 size: 13 residues. Trimming stripped 5 bases from V and 4 bases from J, with 12 bases between. The CDR3, as DNA: TGCAGCGTTTATGCGGGGGTCGGAAACACCATATATTTT. Translating it yields CSVYAGVGNTIYF. Based on the CDR3 plus reference TRBV29-1 and TRBJ1-3, the full variable domain is SAVISQKPSRDICQRGTSLTIQCQVDSQVTMMFWYRQQPGQSLTLIATANQGSEATYESGFVIDKFPISRPNLTFSTLTVSNMSPEDSSIYLCSVYAGVGNTIYFGEGSWLTVV.

The chain has TRBV11-2 and TRBJ1-5; D is undetermined. Trimming removed 0 bases from V and 4 bases from J, with 4 bases in between. The V gene's germline CDR1 is SGHAT and CDR2 FQNNGV. The CDR3 runs to 13 residues. The CDR3 sequence: CASSLERNQPQHF. The DNA for the CDR3 is TGTGCCAGCAGCTTAGAACGGAATCAGCCCCAGCATTTT.

The V and J genes are TRBV21-1 and TRBJ2-7; the table's D gene call, TRBD1, was not cross checked with the DNA. TRBV21-1 is shown as a pseudogene. The CDR3 sequence is 18 residues long. The DNA for the CDR3 is TGTGCCAGCAGCAATGGGACAGGGGGCGCGGGTGACGCCTACGAGCAGTACTTC. Translated: CASSNGTGGAGDAYEQYF.

In this sample, this clone turned up once. The chain carries TRBV29-1 and TRBJ1-1; no clear D gene. The CDR3 is 12 residues long. V shed 3 bases and J shed 0 bases, with 5 bases lying between them. The V gene's germline CDR1 is SQVTM and CDR2 ANQGSEA. DNA for the CDR3: TGCAGCGTTGAGGGCCTGAACACTGAAGCTTTCTTT. Protein: CSVEGLNTEAFF.